These 9 T cell receptor beta chains share one sample of origin, sequenced in a study of blood T cell repertoires in COVID-19. Sequenced by immunoSEQ multiplex PCR; TCRdb stores in-frame clones only, minus some. Among 130,000 or so clones listed, around nine tenths were seen once. The sample was peripheral blood. The source is a woman in her fifties or sixties with acute or convalescent COVID-19.

The J gene is TRBJ1-3, the V gene TRBV18; D possibly corresponds to TRBD1 (5 bases). CDR3 size: 14 residues. CDR1 and CDR2 (germline): KGHSH, LQKENI. Trimming stripped 6 bases from V and 4 bases from J, with 13 bases between. In DNA form, the CDR3 reads TGTGCCAGCTCGTCCAGGGCAGAAGGAAACACCATATATTTT. Translating gives CASSSRAEGNTIYF.

This clone has just one count. The chain links TRBV3-1 (or the pseudogene TRBV3-2) to TRBJ2-5; tentatively, D is TRBD2 (6 bases). The V gene lost 4 bases and the J gene lost 1 base, with 16 bases spanning the gap. CDR3 length: 16 amino acids. CDR1 and CDR2 from the germline V gene are LGHDT and YNNKEL (reference sequence). CDR3 DNA: TGTGCCAGCAGCCGAGCTCCCGGAGGGGCCCAAGAGACCCAGTACTTC. This translates into CASSRAPGGAQETQYF.

The chain is built from TRBV28 and TRBJ2-7; D perhaps matches TRBD1 (5 bases). The germline V and J ends were trimmed by 8 bases and 4 bases, with 18 bases remaining between them. CDR3 length: 14 amino acids. Germline CDR1 and CDR2: MDHEN and SYDVKM. CDR3 protein: CASGMQGFPYEQYF. Here the CDR3 DNA reads TGTGCCAGCGGGATGCAGGGATTCCCATACGAGCAGTACTTC.

The J gene is TRBJ1-2, the V gene TRBV18; no firm D call. V was trimmed by 0 bases and J by 4 bases, leaving 18 bases between them. From germline, CDR1 is KGHSH and CDR2 LQKENI. This CDR3 has 17 amino acids. The CDR3: CASSPPSTHNAAYGYTF. Here the CDR3 DNA reads TGTGCCAGCTCACCACCGTCAACACATAATGCCGCCTATGGCTACACCTTC. The complete variable domain, with remaining parts taken from reference TRBV18 and TRBJ1-2, reads NAGVMQNPRHLVRRRGQEARLRCSPMKGHSHVYWYRQLPEEGLKFMVYLQKENIIDESGMPKERFSAEFPKEGPSILRIQQVVRGDSAAYFCASSPPSTHNAAYGYTFGSGTRLTVV.

The chain carries TRBV18 and TRBJ2-1; maybe TRBD2 (6 bases). This CDR3 has 14 residues. Trimming took off 4 bases at V and 7 bases at J, with 14 bases between the two ends. CDR1 is KGHSH and CDR2 is LQKENI in the germline V gene. CDR3 sequence (DNA): TGTGCCAGCTCACAGCGGGCATGGGAGAATGAGCAGTTCTTC. This translates into CASSQRAWENEQFF. Using reference TRBV18 and TRBJ2-1 for the parts outside the CDR3, the full variable domain is NAGVMQNPRHLVRRRGQEARLRCSPMKGHSHVYWYRQLPEEGLKFMVYLQKENIIDESGMPKERFSAEFPKEGPSILRIQQVVRGDSAAYFCASSQRAWENEQFFGPGTRLTVL.

The chain has TRBV27 and TRBJ2-2; 9 bases are shared with TRBD1. The CDR3 has 18 amino acids. Germline V gives CDR1 MNHEY, CDR2 SMNVEV (reference sequence). With 7 bases clipped from V and 5 bases from J, the junction kept 17 bases outside the gene matches. This CDR3 reads CASTNPSGTGWGTGELFF. The DNA for the CDR3 is TGTGCCAGCACCAACCCATCCGGGACAGGGTGGGGGACCGGGGAGCTGTTTTTT.

The chain uses TRBV9 and TRBJ1-3; TRBD1 matches at 7 bases. Germline CDR1 is SGDLS and CDR2 is YYNGEE. V lost 5 bases and J lost 4; bases outside the gene matches: 9. CDR3 length: 15 amino acids. The CDR3 sequence: CASSPGGTAGNTIYF. CDR3 bases: TGTGCCAGCAGTCCCGGAGGGACAGCGGGAAACACCATATATTTT. The variable domain in full, with the rest retrieved from reference TRBV9 and TRBJ1-3, is DSGVTQTPKHLITATGQRVTLRCSPRSGDLSVYWYQQSLDQGLQFLIQYYNGEERAKGNILERFSAQQFPDLHSELNLSSLELGDSALYFCASSPGGTAGNTIYFGEGSWLTVV.

This clone was counted a few times. This chain joins TRBV2 and TRBJ1-5; no firm D call. Trimming pared 5 bases from V and 4 bases from J, leaving 12 bases between. Germline V gene lookup returns CDR1 SNHLY and CDR2 FYNNEI. The CDR3 extends over 14 amino acids. CDR3 sequence (DNA): TGTGCCAGCAGTTCCAGGTCCGAGAATCAGCCCCAGCATTTT. Translating it yields CASSSRSENQPQHF. The complete variable domain, with remaining parts taken from reference TRBV2 and TRBJ1-5, reads EPEVTQTPSHQVTQMGQEVILRCVPISNHLYFYWYRQILGQKVEFLVSFYNNEISEKSEIFDDQFSVERPDGSNFTLKIRSTKLEDSAMYFCASSSRSENQPQHFGDGTRLSIL.

The chain couples TRBV20-1 to TRBJ2-1; 8 bases are shared with TRBD2. The CDR3 is made up of 17 amino acids. V gave up 3 bases and J gave up 1 base; unmatched junction bases: 11. The germline CDR1 and CDR2 sequences are DFQATT and SNEGSKA (reference sequence). The CDR3 loop reads CSASGDASGSSYNEQFF. The CDR3, as DNA: TGCAGTGCTAGTGGGGACGCAAGCGGGAGTTCCTACAATGAGCAGTTCTTC.